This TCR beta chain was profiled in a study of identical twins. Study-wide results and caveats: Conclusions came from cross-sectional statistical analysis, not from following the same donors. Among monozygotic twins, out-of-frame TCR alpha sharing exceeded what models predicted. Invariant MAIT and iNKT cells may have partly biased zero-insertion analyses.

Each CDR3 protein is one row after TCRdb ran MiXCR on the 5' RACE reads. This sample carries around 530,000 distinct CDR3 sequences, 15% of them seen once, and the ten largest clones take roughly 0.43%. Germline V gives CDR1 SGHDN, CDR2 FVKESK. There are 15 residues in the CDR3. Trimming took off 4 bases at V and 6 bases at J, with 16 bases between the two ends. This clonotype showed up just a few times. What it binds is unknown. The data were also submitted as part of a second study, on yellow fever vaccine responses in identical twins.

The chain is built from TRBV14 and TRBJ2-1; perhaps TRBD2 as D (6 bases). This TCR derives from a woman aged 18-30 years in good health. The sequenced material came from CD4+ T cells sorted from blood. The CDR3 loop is CASSLGLGRGNEQFF. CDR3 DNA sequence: TGTGCCAGCAGCCTGGGACTGGGAAGGGGCAATGAGCAGTTCTTC. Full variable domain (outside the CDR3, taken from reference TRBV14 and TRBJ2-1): EAGVTQFPSHSVIEKGQTVTLRCDPISGHDNLYWYRRVMGKEIKFLLHFVKESKQDESGMPNNRFLAERTGGTYSTLKVQPAELEDSGVYFCASSLGLGRGNEQFFGPGTRLTVL.